Each of the 32 T cell receptor beta chains below was sequenced from the same sample in a study of control samples from healthy donors and cancer patients. The method was immunoSEQ multiplex PCR; TCRdb's version includes in-frame clones alone and lacks a portion of them. The repertoire holds around 110,000 clones, with 93% as singletons. Sequences were obtained from blood. These receptors originate from a man aged 30 to 39 in good health.

This clone was observed a single time. The V gene is TRBV5-5, the J gene TRBJ2-2; no reliable D call. The germline gives CDR1 SGHKS, CDR2 YYEKEE (reference sequence). V was clipped by 3 bases and J by 5 bases, with 11 bases between them. The CDR3 runs 14 residues. Here the CDR3 DNA reads TGTGCCAGCAGCTCACATCGTCCGACCGGGGAGCTGTTTTTT. It yields the protein CASSSHRPTGELFF.

Written as DNA, the CDR3 is TGTGCCAGCAGTTTGCGGCCCCTTGGTTCACCCCTCCACTTT. This translates into CASSLRPLGSPLHF. J is TRBJ1-6 and V is TRBV28; D remains ambiguous. Trimming pared 3 bases from V and 9 bases from J, leaving 12 bases between. This CDR3 comprises 14 residues. From germline, CDR1 is MDHEN and CDR2 SYDVKM.

This clone has only one observation. The V gene is TRBV18, the J gene TRBJ2-5; D uncertain. The CDR3 has 17 residues. CDR1 is KGHSH, CDR2 LQKENI, per germline. V was clipped by 3 bases and J by 4 bases, with 21 bases between them. The CDR3 DNA sequence: TGTGCCAGCTCACCCCTAAAGGCAGCTCCGGGCGGAGAGACCCAGTACTTC. Residues: CASSPLKAAPGGETQYF.

The chain recombines TRBV19 with TRBJ1-2; no definite D call. CDR3 length equals 14 residues. V lost 8 bases and J 3 bases, leaving 16 bases between the germline ends. Germline V gene sequence: CDR1 LNHDA, CDR2 SQIVND (reference sequence). The CDR3, as DNA: TGTGCCAGTCAGTTGGATTACTCCGACTATGGCTACACCTTC. This gives the protein CASQLDYSDYGYTF. The complete variable domain, with remaining parts taken from reference TRBV19 and TRBJ1-2, reads DGGITQSPKYLFRKEGQNVTLSCEQNLNHDAMYWYRQDPGQGLRLIYYSQIVNDFQKGDIAEGYSVSREKKESFPLTVTSAQKNPTAFYLCASQLDYSDYGYTFGSGTRLTVV.

This rearrangement joins TRBV14 to TRBJ1-2, with a tentative D call TRBD1 (5 bases). This CDR3 comprises 15 residues. The germline V and J ends were trimmed by 3 bases and 8 bases, with 19 bases remaining between them. The V gene's germline CDR1 is SGHDN and CDR2 FVKESK. The CDR3 region has the DNA TGTGCCAGCAGCCAGGCGGGACTGGCCTCGAGGGGCTACACCTTC. This gives the protein CASSQAGLASRGYTF.

This chain joins TRBV6-2 or TRBV6-3 and TRBJ2-7; D is undetermined. Deletions cut 5 bases from V and 0 bases from J, with 20 bases between. The CDR3 length is 17 residues. Germline values: CDR1 MNHEY, CDR2 SVGEGT. The CDR3 DNA reads as TGTGCCAGCAGTCCGTCCGGGCTAATAGAGAACTCCTACGAGCAGTACGTC. It translates to CASSPSGLIENSYEQYV.

The CDR3 sequence is CASSLEMDRYYGYTF. In nucleotides, the CDR3 is TGTGCCAGCAGCTTGGAAATGGACAGGTACTATGGCTACACCTTC. The gene calls are TRBV11-2 and TRBJ1-2, with 7 bases matching TRBD1. After removal of 3 bases from V and 3 bases from J, the junction contained 7 bases not matched to a gene. CDR1 is SGHAT and CDR2 is FQNNGV in the germline V gene. The CDR3 is 15 residues long.

The V call is TRBV19, the J call TRBJ2-3; D is undetermined. Trimming removed 3 bases from V and 1 base from J, with 11 bases in between. Germline CDR1 is LNHDA and CDR2 is SQIVND (reference sequence). CDR3 length equals 15 residues. This CDR3 is CASSIGRLGTDTQYF. CDR3 nucleotide sequence: TGTGCCAGTAGTATTGGTCGTCTGGGCACAGATACGCAGTATTTT.

V is TRBV5-1 and J is TRBJ2-7; a possible D gene is TRBD1 (5 bases). This CDR3 has 13 residues. The V gene lost 4 bases and the J gene lost 7 bases, with 15 bases spanning the gap. CDR1 is SGHRS and CDR2 is YFSETQ in the germline V gene. This CDR3 reads CASSLGPALEQYF. The CDR3, as DNA: TGCGCCAGCAGCCTGGGGCCCGCTCTGGAGCAGTACTTC. The whole variable domain, filled in from reference TRBV5-1 and TRBJ2-7, reads KAGVTQTPRYLIKTRGQQVTLSCSPISGHRSVSWYQQTPGQGLQFLFEYFSETQRNKGNFPGRFSGRQFSNSRSEMNVSTLELGDSALYLCASSLGPALEQYFGPGTRLTVT.

The chain recombines TRBV4-1 with TRBJ2-3; 11 nucleotides agree with TRBD2. Germline V gene data show CDR1 as MGHRA and CDR2 as YSYEKL. The junction had 6 bases not matched to a gene; V was cut back by 3 bases and J by 4 bases. The CDR3 loop spans 16 amino acids. The CDR3 sequence: CASSQALSGGADTQYF. DNA for the CDR3: TGCGCCAGCAGCCAGGCCCTTAGCGGGGGGGCAGATACGCAGTATTTT.

This rearrangement joins TRBV30 to TRBJ2-5; 7 bases match TRBD2. This CDR3 spans 14 amino acids. Germline CDR1 reads GTSNPN; CDR2 reads SVGIG (reference sequence). The V and J ends lost 3 bases and 2 bases, in that order; junction bases with no gene match: 6. The CDR3 DNA follows: TGTGCCTGGAGGCCCCCGGGGGGTCAAGAGACCCAGTACTTC. Amino acids: CAWRPPGGQETQYF.

V and J are TRBV11-2 and TRBJ1-1; D is perhaps TRBD1 (5 bases). The CDR3 loop spans 13 amino acids. The V and J ends lost 0 bases and 6 bases respectively, with 8 bases between them. Germline V CDR1 and CDR2: SGHAT, FQNNGV. The CDR3 DNA follows: TGTGCCAGCAGCTTAGATTTGGGACCTGAAGCTTTCTTT. Translated, it gives CASSLDLGPEAFF.

The chain recombines TRBV3-1 (or the pseudogene TRBV3-2) with TRBJ1-1; 8 positions agree with TRBD1. This CDR3 contains 15 residues. The trim removed 1 base at V and 3 bases at J, leaving 4 bases unmatched. CDR1 and CDR2 from the germline V gene are LGHDT and YNNKEL (reference sequence). The CDR3 DNA is TGTGCCAGCAGCCAAGGGTGGACAGGGCACACTGAAGCTTTCTTT. Translation: CASSQGWTGHTEAFF.

This chain links TRBV6-5 with TRBJ2-3, with TRBD2 as a possible D gene (5 bases). In germline, CDR1 is MNHEY, CDR2 SVGAGI. The length of the CDR3 is 13 residues. V lost 0 bases, J lost 4 bases, and 5 bases lay in between. The CDR3 sequence: CASSYSEADTQYF. The CDR3, as DNA: TGTGCCAGCAGTTACTCGGAGGCAGATACGCAGTATTTT.

The table lists this clone with a count of one. CDR3 sequence: CASSSYRDRSTDTQYF. In DNA form, the CDR3 reads TGTGCCAGCAGTTCCTACCGGGACAGATCCACAGATACGCAGTATTTT. This chain connects TRBV5-6 to TRBJ2-3; 7 bases fit TRBD1. The CDR3 sequence is 16 residues long. Germline CDR1 is SGHDT and CDR2 is YYEEEE. V shed 5 bases and J 2 bases; nucleotides not matched to a gene: 11.

This chain uses TRBV5-4 with TRBJ2-3; D gene uncertain. This CDR3 spans 13 amino acids. Germline V gene lookup returns CDR1 SGHNT and CDR2 YYREEE (reference sequence). With 1 base removed from V and 4 bases from J, the gap between germline ends came to 7 bases. CDR3 nucleotides: TGTGCCAGCAGCTTGACATCCCCAGATACGCAGTATTTT. This encodes CASSLTSPDTQYF.

V is TRBV5-4 and J is TRBJ2-1; possibly TRBD1 for D (6 bases). Germline CDR1 and CDR2: SGHNT and YYREEE (reference sequence). The CDR3 extends over 16 amino acids. Trimming removed 6 bases at V and 7 bases at J, with 23 bases between. CDR3 DNA sequence: TGTGCCAGCACTGAAGGACAGTCCCGGAACGGAAATGAGCAGTTCTTC. Translation: CASTEGQSRNGNEQFF.

This chain joins TRBV28 and TRBJ2-1; tentatively, D is TRBD1 (5 bases). This CDR3 region has 15 residues. Germline CDR1 is MDHEN and CDR2 is SYDVKM. Deletions cut 2 bases from V and 8 bases from J, with 16 bases between. For the CDR3, the DNA is TGTGCCAGCAGTTTAACCCCAGGGATTAGGGATGAGCAGTTCTTC. It encodes CASSLTPGIRDEQFF. The complete variable domain, with remaining parts taken from reference TRBV28 and TRBJ2-1, reads DVKVTQSSRYLVKRTGEKVFLECVQDMDHENMFWYRQDPGLGLRLIYFSYDVKMKEKGDIPEGYSVSREKKERFSLILESASTNQTSMYLCASSLTPGIRDEQFFGPGTRLTVL.

The chain uses TRBV5-1 and TRBJ1-2, with D hard to call. V was trimmed by 0 bases and J by 0 bases, leaving 18 bases between them. CDR3 length equals 18 residues. Germline V gene sequence: CDR1 SGHRS, CDR2 YFSETQ. The CDR3 region has the DNA TGCGCCAGCAGCTTGGAGGGTCGGGGAAGCACCACTAACTATGGCTACACCTTC. This encodes CASSLEGRGSTTNYGYTF.

The rearrangement joins TRBV6-1 to TRBJ1-4; D gene uncertain. Trimming removed 3 bases from V and 0 bases from J, with 11 bases in between. The CDR3 length is 16 residues. The V gene's germline CDR1 is MNHNS and CDR2 SASEGT. The CDR3 bases are TGTGCCAGCAGTGAGGCGCCGAGGGCAACTAATGAAAAACTGTTTTTT. Encoded protein: CASSEAPRATNEKLFF.

The CDR3 DNA follows: TGCAGCGTTGTTGGGGTTCGAGGGGCTTTCTTT. Encoded protein: CSVVGVRGAFF. V and J are TRBV29-1 and TRBJ1-1; D gene uncertain. Between the trimmed V and J ends, which lost 4 bases and 11 bases, there was a span of 14 bases. Per the germline V gene, CDR1 is SQVTM and CDR2 is ANQGSEA. There are 11 residues in the CDR3.

In this sample, this clone turned up once. J is TRBJ2-3 and V is TRBV2, with TRBD2 matching 15 bases. CDR3 length: 18 residues. Germline CDR1 reads SNHLY; CDR2 reads FYNNEI. V gave up 7 bases and J gave up 0 bases; unmatched junction bases: 8. The CDR3 sequence is CASTGTSGGSLSTDTQYF. DNA for the CDR3: TGTGCCAGCACCGGGACTAGCGGGGGGTCTCTAAGCACAGATACGCAGTATTTT.

CDR3 sequence reads: CASSEAGGYQPQHF. The CDR3 bases are TGTGCCAGCAGTGAAGCGGGGGGCTATCAGCCCCAGCATTTT. V gene TRBV2 combines with J gene TRBJ1-5; tentative D call: TRBD1 (6 bases). Trimming took off 0 bases at V and 5 bases at J, with 8 bases between the two ends. The CDR3 is 14 amino acids. Germline-derived CDR1 and CDR2 are SNHLY and FYNNEI.

The V gene is TRBV6-4, the J gene TRBJ2-3, with D perhaps TRBD2 (5 bases). Germline V lookup: CDR1 MRHNA, CDR2 SNTAGT. Trimming cost V 4 bases and J 0 bases, with 11 bases left between them. The CDR3 has 15 residues. CDR3 nucleotides: TGTGCCAGCAGTGTGGACCGGGGAAGCACAGATACGCAGTATTTT. Amino acids: CASSVDRGSTDTQYF.

The rearrangement uses TRBV5-1 and TRBJ1-1; the D is unclear. This CDR3 contains 13 residues. Trimming removed 4 bases at V and 5 bases at J, with 12 bases between. The V gene's germline CDR1 is SGHRS and CDR2 YFSETQ. The CDR3 coding sequence is TGCGCCAGCAGCCAGGCTACCGGGACTGAAGCTTTCTTT. Its translation: CASSQATGTEAFF.

This clone was recorded once. The rearrangement links TRBV19 to TRBJ1-1; D remains unclear. V gave up 6 bases and J gave up 1 base, with 15 bases separating them. This CDR3 region has 15 residues. Germline values: CDR1 LNHDA, CDR2 SQIVND (reference sequence). The CDR3 here is CASSDDSARNTEAFF. The CDR3 DNA reads as TGTGCCAGTAGCGACGACTCGGCCCGGAACACTGAAGCTTTCTTT.

This sequence joins TRBV5-1 and TRBJ2-1, with 7 bases aligning to TRBD1. The V and J ends lost 4 bases and 2 bases, in that order; junction bases with no gene match: 6. This CDR3 contains 15 residues. CDR1 and CDR2 from the germline V gene are SGHRS and YFSETQ. This CDR3 reads CASSVGQIPYNEQFF. CDR3 bases: TGCGCCAGCAGCGTGGGACAGATTCCCTACAATGAGCAGTTCTTC.

The rearrangement links TRBV12-3 or TRBV12-4 to TRBJ1-2, with no clear D. V lost 9 bases, J lost 4 bases, and 15 bases lay in between. The CDR3 is 13 residues long. CDR3 DNA: TGTGCCAGTTCGCGTCTCCTGATCTATGGCTACACCTTC. Residues: CASSRLLIYGYTF.

J is TRBJ1-1 and V is TRBV2; D is possibly TRBD1 (6 bases). The CDR3 loop spans 12 amino acids. Trimming took 4 bases from V and 9 from J, leaving 12 bases between them. The V gene's germline CDR1 is SNHLY and CDR2 FYNNEI. The CDR3 DNA reads TGTGCCAGCAGTGGCTCCGGGACACAAGCTTTCTTT. As protein: CASSGSGTQAFF.

This chain connects TRBV10-3 to TRBJ2-7; no reliable D call. The CDR3 length is 14 residues. V lost 3 bases and J 5 bases, leaving 14 bases between the germline ends. Germline values: CDR1 ENHRY, CDR2 SYGVKD. The CDR3 reads CAISEVEGIHEQYV. The CDR3 region has the DNA TGTGCCATCAGTGAAGTCGAAGGAATCCACGAGCAGTACGTC.

This chain joins TRBV6-4 and TRBJ1-1; D is possibly TRBD1 (5 bases). The germline CDR1 and CDR2 sequences are MRHNA and SNTAGT. This CDR3 spans 14 amino acids. Trimming shortened V by 6 bases and J by 1 base, and 12 bases separated the two germline ends. CDR3 DNA sequence: TGTGCCAGCAGCCGTGACAGAACGAACACTGAAGCTTTCTTT. Its translation: CASSRDRTNTEAFF.

The rearrangement links TRBV28 to TRBJ1-4; TRBD1 might be the D (6 bases). Germline-derived CDR1 and CDR2 are MDHEN and SYDVKM. The CDR3 covers 16 residues. V lost 6 bases and J 0 bases, leaving 14 bases between the germline ends. This chain's CDR3 is CASRGYRVPTNEKLFF. The DNA for the CDR3 is TGTGCCAGCAGGGGATACAGGGTCCCAACTAATGAAAAACTGTTTTTT.